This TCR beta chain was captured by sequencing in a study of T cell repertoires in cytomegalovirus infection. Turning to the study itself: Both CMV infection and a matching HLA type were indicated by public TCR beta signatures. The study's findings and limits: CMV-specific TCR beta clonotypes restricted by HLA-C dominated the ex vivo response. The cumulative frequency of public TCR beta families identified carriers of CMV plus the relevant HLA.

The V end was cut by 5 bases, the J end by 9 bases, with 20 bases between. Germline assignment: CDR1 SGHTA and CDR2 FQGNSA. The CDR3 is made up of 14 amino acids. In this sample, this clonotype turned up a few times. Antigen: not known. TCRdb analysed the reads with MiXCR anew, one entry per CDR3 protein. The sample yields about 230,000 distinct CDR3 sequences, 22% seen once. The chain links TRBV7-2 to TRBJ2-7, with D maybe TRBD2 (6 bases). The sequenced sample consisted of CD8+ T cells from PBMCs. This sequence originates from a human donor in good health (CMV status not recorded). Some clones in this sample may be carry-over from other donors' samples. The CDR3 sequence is CASSQGRARGWQYF. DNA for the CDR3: TGTGCCAGCAGCCAAGGCAGGGCTCGGGGGTGGCAGTACTTC.